Below, 10 T cell receptor beta chains from the same sample are listed, as sequenced in a study of OX40 agonist ivuxolimab in advanced cancers. Profiling relied on immunoSEQ multiplex PCR, and the TCRdb table lists in-frame clones only, not all of them. Here the sample spans just under 65,000 clones, 75% to 90% being singletons. Sample: CD4+ or CD8+ T cells sorted from blood, taken in a trial of the OX40 agonist ivuxolimab. These receptors were collected from an adult with an advanced solid tumor such as melanoma, head and neck, liver or kidney cancer.

The CDR3 coding sequence is TGTGCCAGCAGTTTCCGGGGCACCACTGAAGCTTTCTTT. It is translated as CASSFRGTTEAFF. The chain is built from TRBV28 and TRBJ1-1, with D perhaps matching TRBD1 (5 bases). The germline CDR1 and CDR2 sequences are MDHEN and SYDVKM. Trimming stripped 3 bases from V and 4 bases from J, with 9 bases between. CDR3 length: 13 amino acids.

The rearrangement joins TRBV10-3 to TRBJ1-4; perhaps TRBD1 as D (5 bases). The CDR3 covers 13 residues. Germline CDR1 reads ENHRY; CDR2 reads SYGVKD. V was shortened by 3 bases and J by 8 bases, with 10 bases between the two germline ends. CDR3 region: CAISDGRVEKLFF. The CDR3 DNA reads TGTGCCATCAGTGATGGCAGGGTAGAAAAACTGTTTTTT.

The gene calls are TRBV9 and TRBJ2-2, with TRBD2 matching over 11 bases. CDR3 length: 16 residues. The germline V gene has CDR1 SGDLS and CDR2 YYNGEE. V was pared by 4 bases and J by 5 bases, with 7 bases of the junction left unmatched. CDR3 sequence (DNA): TGTGCCAGCAGCACCCGACTAGCGGGATATACCGGGGAGCTGTTTTTT. Translated, it gives CASSTRLAGYTGELFF.

The chain combines TRBV27 with TRBJ2-7; D is undetermined. The CDR3 is made up of 14 amino acids. Germline CDR1 MNHEY, CDR2 SMNVEV (reference sequence). With 0 bases removed from V and 4 bases from J, the gap between germline ends came to 10 bases. The CDR3 protein is CASSLSKVIYEQYF. The DNA for the CDR3 is TGTGCCAGCAGTTTATCGAAAGTTATATACGAGCAGTACTTC.

V is TRBV2 and J is TRBJ1-2, with D unclear. The ends were cut back, 1 base at V and 1 base at J, with 4 bases in the middle. The CDR3 runs 13 residues. Per the germline V gene, CDR1 is SNHLY and CDR2 is FYNNEI. This CDR3 reads CASSEGLNYGYTF. The CDR3 region has the DNA TGTGCCAGCAGTGAAGGACTTAACTATGGCTACACCTTC.

The V and J genes are TRBV5-1 and TRBJ2-3, with 11 positions matching TRBD2. V was pared by 5 bases and J by 1 base, with 3 bases of the junction left unmatched. Per the germline V gene, CDR1 is SGHRS and CDR2 is YFSETQ. This CDR3 has 15 residues. CDR3 bases: TGCGCCAGCAGGCCGACTAGCGGGGGCACAGATACGCAGTATTTT. It codes for CASRPTSGGTDTQYF. Combining the CDR3 with reference TRBV5-1 and TRBJ2-3 gives the whole variable domain KAGVTQTPRYLIKTRGQQVTLSCSPISGHRSVSWYQQTPGQGLQFLFEYFSETQRNKGNFPGRFSGRQFSNSRSEMNVSTLELGDSALYLCASRPTSGGTDTQYFGPGTRLTVL.

The chain links TRBV19 to TRBJ2-7; D remains unclear. CDR1 is LNHDA, CDR2 SQIVND, per germline (reference sequence). The CDR3 runs to 14 residues. Trimming left V 3 bases short and J 0 bases short, with 9 bases between. As DNA, the CDR3 is TGTGCCAGTAGTATGTCACGGGCCTCCTACGAGCAGTACTTC. It encodes CASSMSRASYEQYF.

This chain joins TRBV5-1 and TRBJ2-1; no firm D call. Germline V gene sequence: CDR1 SGHRS, CDR2 YFSETQ. This CDR3 comprises 14 residues. V was trimmed by 0 bases and J by 8 bases, leaving 12 bases between them. The CDR3 nucleotides are TGCGCCAGCAGCTTGGGGCAGGCCTCTTATGAGCAGTTCTTC. Protein: CASSLGQASYEQFF. The full variable domain, its missing parts supplied by reference TRBV5-1 and TRBJ2-1, is KAGVTQTPRYLIKTRGQQVTLSCSPISGHRSVSWYQQTPGQGLQFLFEYFSETQRNKGNFPGRFSGRQFSNSRSEMNVSTLELGDSALYLCASSLGQASYEQFFGPGTRLTVL.

The chain uses TRBV7-9 and TRBJ2-5; 8 nucleotides align to TRBD1. The closer fit of TRBJ2-7 to the DNA end suggests the J call may be wrong. Looked up from germline, CDR1 is SEHNR and CDR2 is FQNEAQ (reference sequence). This CDR3 has 14 amino acids. The DNA of the CDR3 is TGTGCCATCCCTAGGCCGGACAGGGCCTACGAGCAGTACTTC. It yields the protein CAIPRPDRAYEQYF.

This chain uses TRBV7-2 with TRBJ1-1; possible D gene TRBD1, 6 bases. This CDR3 is 15 amino acids long. Per germline, CDR1 SGHTA and CDR2 FQGNSA. The V gene lost 4 bases and the J gene lost 1 base, with 13 bases spanning the gap. The DNA of the CDR3 is TGTGCCAGCAGCTCCAGGGGAGGGTCGAACACTGAAGCTTTCTTT. Translation gives CASSSRGGSNTEAFF. Drawing the rest from reference TRBV7-2 and TRBJ1-1, the complete variable domain is GAGVSQSPSNKVTEKGKDVELRCDPISGHTALYWYRQSLGQGLEFLIYFQGNSAPDKSGLPSDRFSAERTGGSVSTLTIQRTQQEDSAVYLCASSSRGGSNTEAFFGQGTRLTVV.